Many counts were recorded for the clone carrying this TCR beta chain. Its antigen is not known. This sample stems from a study of T cells in Graves' hyperthyroidism and ophthalmopathy. Regarding the study as a whole: A model of 13 V-J features distinguished ophthalmopathy from stable hyperthyroidism.

Regions amplified from RNA transcripts were the TCR beta CDR3 regions. Primed by the HTBI set, a first-round RT-PCR was run on the TCR CDR3. TCRdb analysed the multiplex PCR reads with MiXCR anew, one entry per CDR3 protein. Among 380,000 or so distinct CDR3 sequences listed, 13% were seen once. The V gene lost 4 bases and the J gene lost 2 bases, with 15 bases spanning the gap. The CDR3 is made up of 15 amino acids. Per the germline V gene, CDR1 is SGHRS and CDR2 is YFSETQ. Specimen: blood. This TCR was recovered from a man younger than 45 with Graves' hyperthyroidism that later progressed to Graves' ophthalmopathy. The J gene is TRBJ1-1, the V gene TRBV5-1; weak D call: TRBD1 (5 bases). The CDR3 protein is CASSLRGQVNTEAFF. CDR3 DNA: TGCGCCAGCAGCCTGAGAGGACAAGTAAACACTGAAGCTTTCTTT.